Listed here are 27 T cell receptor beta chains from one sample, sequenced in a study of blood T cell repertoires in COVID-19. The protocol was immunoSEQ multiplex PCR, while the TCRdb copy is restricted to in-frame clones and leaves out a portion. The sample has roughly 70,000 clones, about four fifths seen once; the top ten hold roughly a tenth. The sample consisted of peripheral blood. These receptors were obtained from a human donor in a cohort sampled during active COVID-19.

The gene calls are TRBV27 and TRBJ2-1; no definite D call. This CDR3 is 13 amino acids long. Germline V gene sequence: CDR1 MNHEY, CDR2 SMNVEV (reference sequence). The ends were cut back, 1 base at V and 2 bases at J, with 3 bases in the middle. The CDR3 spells CASSLLAYNEQFF. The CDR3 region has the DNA TGTGCCAGCAGTTTATTAGCCTACAATGAGCAGTTCTTC.

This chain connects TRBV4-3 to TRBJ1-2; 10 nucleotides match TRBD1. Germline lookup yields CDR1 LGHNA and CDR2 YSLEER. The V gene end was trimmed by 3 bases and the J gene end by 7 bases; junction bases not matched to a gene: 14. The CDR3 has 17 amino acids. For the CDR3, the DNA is TGCGCCAGCAGCCAGGTCACCGGTAGACAGGGGGCCGGTGGCTACACCTTC. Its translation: CASSQVTGRQGAGGYTF.

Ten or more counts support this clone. For the CDR3, the DNA is TGTGCCAGCAGCGGGGGACAGGGGGCGAGATACGAGCAGTACTTC. Its protein product is CASSGGQGARYEQYF. The V gene is TRBV9, the J gene TRBJ2-7, with TRBD1 matching over 12 bases. V was pared by 3 bases and J by 4 bases, with 5 bases of the junction left unmatched. Germline CDR1 reads SGDLS; CDR2 reads YYNGEE. The CDR3 extends over 15 amino acids.

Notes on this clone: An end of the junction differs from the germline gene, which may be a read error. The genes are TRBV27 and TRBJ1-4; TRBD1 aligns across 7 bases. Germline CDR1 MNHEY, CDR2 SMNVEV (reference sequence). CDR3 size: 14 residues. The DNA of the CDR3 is TGTGCCACCAGTACGACAGGGCGGGGCGAAAAACTGTTTTTT. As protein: CATSTTGRGEKLFF.

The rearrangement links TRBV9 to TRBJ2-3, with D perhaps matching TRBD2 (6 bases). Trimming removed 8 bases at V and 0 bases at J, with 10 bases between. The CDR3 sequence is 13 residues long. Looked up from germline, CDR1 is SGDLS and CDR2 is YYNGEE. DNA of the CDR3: TGTGCCAGTCATAGCGGCAGCACAGATACGCAGTATTTT. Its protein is CASHSGSTDTQYF.

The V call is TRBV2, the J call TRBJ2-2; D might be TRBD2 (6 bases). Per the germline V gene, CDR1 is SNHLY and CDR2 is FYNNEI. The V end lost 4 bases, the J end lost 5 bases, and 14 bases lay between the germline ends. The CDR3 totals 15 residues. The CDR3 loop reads CASSGTILYTGELFF. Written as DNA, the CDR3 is TGTGCCAGCAGTGGGACTATTCTATATACCGGGGAGCTGTTTTTT. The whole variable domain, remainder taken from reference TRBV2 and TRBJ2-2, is EPEVTQTPSHQVTQMGQEVILRCVPISNHLYFYWYRQILGQKVEFLVSFYNNEISEKSEIFDDQFSVERPDGSNFTLKIRSTKLEDSAMYFCASSGTILYTGELFFGEGSRLTVL.

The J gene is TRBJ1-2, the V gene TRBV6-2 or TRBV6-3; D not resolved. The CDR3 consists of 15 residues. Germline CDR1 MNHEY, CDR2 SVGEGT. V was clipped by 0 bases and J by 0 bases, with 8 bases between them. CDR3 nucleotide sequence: TGTGCCAGCAGTTACTCAGAGGGTCCTAACTATGGCTACACCTTC. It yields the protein CASSYSEGPNYGYTF.

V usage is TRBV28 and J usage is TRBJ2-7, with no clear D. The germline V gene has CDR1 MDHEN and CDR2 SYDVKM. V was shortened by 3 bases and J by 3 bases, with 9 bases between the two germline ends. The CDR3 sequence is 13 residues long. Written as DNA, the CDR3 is TGTGCCAGCAGTTTCCCCCCCAGCTACGAGCAGTACTTC. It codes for CASSFPPSYEQYF.

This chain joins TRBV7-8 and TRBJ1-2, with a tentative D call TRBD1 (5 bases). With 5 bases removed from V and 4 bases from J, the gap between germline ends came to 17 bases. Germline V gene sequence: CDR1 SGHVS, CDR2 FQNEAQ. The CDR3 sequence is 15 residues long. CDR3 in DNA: TGTGCCAGCAGCGGTTACCTCAGGGCTGGCTATGGCTACACCTTC. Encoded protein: CASSGYLRAGYGYTF. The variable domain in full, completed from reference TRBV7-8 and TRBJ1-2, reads GAGVSQSPRYKVAKRGQDVALRCDPISGHVSLFWYQQALGQGPEFLTYFQNEAQLDKSGLPSDRFFAERPEGSVSTLKIQRTQQEDSAVYLCASSGYLRAGYGYTFGSGTRLTVV.

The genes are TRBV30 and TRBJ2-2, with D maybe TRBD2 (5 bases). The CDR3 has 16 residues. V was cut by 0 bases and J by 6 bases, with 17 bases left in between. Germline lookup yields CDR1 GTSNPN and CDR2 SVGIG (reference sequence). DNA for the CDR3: TGTGCCTGGAGTGTAGTAGGGATAGTCGGGGCCGGGGAGCTGTTTTTT. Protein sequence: CAWSVVGIVGAGELFF.

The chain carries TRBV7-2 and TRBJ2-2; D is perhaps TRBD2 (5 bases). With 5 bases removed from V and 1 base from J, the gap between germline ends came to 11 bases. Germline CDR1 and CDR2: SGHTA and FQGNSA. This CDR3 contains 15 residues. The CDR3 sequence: CASSPVAGNTGELFF. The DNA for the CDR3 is TGTGCCAGCAGCCCCGTGGCGGGGAACACCGGGGAGCTGTTTTTT.

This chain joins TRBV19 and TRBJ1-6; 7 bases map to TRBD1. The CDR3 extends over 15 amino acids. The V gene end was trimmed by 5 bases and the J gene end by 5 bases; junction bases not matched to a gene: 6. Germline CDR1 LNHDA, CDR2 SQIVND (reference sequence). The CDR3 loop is CASSPGTVNNSPLHF. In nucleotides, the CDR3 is TGTGCCAGTAGTCCCGGGACAGTGAATAATTCACCCCTCCACTTT.

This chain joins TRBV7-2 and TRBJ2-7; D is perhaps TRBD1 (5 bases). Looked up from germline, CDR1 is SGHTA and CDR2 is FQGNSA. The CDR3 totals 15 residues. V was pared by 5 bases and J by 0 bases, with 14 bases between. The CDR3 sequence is CASSEDRFSSYEQYF. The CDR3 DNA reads TGTGCCAGCAGCGAAGACAGATTTAGCTCCTACGAGCAGTACTTC. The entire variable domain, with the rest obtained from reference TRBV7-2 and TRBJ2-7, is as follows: GAGVSQSPSNKVTEKGKDVELRCDPISGHTALYWYRQSLGQGLEFLIYFQGNSAPDKSGLPSDRFSAERTGGSVSTLTIQRTQQEDSAVYLCASSEDRFSSYEQYFGPGTRLTVT.

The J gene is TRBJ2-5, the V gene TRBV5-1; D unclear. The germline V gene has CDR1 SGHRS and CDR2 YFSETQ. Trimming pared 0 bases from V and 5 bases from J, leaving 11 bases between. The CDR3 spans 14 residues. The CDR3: CASSLGHPGETQYF. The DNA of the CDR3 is TGCGCCAGCAGCTTGGGACACCCTGGTGAGACCCAGTACTTC.

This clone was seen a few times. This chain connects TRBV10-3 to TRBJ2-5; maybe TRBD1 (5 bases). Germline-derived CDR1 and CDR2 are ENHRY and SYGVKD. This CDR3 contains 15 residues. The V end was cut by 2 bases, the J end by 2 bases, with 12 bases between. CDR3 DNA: TGTGCCATCAGTGAGGGACAATTAGTACAAGAGACCCAGTACTTC. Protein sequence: CAISEGQLVQETQYF.

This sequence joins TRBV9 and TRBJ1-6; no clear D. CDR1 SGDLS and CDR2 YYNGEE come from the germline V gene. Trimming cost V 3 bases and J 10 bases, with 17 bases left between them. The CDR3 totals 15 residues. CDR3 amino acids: CASSAKSGFASPLHF. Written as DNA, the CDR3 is TGTGCCAGCAGCGCCAAATCGGGTTTCGCATCACCCCTCCACTTT. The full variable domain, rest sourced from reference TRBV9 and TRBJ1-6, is DSGVTQTPKHLITATGQRVTLRCSPRSGDLSVYWYQQSLDQGLQFLIQYYNGEERAKGNILERFSAQQFPDLHSELNLSSLELGDSALYFCASSAKSGFASPLHFGNGTRLTVT.

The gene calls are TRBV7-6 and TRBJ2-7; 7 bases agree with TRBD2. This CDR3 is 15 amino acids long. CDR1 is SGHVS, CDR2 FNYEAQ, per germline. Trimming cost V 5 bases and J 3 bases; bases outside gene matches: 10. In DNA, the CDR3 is TGTGCCAGCAGCCCGCAGGCTAGCGGAAGCTACGAGCAGTACTTC. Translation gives CASSPQASGSYEQYF.

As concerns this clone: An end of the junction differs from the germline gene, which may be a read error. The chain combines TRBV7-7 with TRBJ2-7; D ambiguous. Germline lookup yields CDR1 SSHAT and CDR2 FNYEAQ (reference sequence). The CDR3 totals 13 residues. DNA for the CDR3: TGTGCTAGCAGCCCGATGGCAGGTAACGAGCAGTACTTC. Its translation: CASSPMAGNEQYF. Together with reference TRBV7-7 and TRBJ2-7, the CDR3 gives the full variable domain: GAGVSQSPRYKVTKRGQDVTLRCDPISSHATLYWYQQALGQGPEFLTYFNYEAQPDKSGLPSDRFSAERPEGSISTLTIQRTEQRDSAMYRCASSPMAGNEQYFGPGTRLTVT.

The CDR3 sequence: CASSRPGGETQYF. CDR3 in DNA: TGTGCCAGCAGCCGGCCCGGAGGGGAGACCCAGTACTTC. This chain uses TRBV11-2 with TRBJ2-5, with D possibly matching TRBD2 (6 bases). The CDR3 extends over 13 amino acids. Germline V lookup: CDR1 SGHAT, CDR2 FQNNGV. The V end lost 5 bases, the J end lost 5 bases, and 12 bases lay between the germline ends.

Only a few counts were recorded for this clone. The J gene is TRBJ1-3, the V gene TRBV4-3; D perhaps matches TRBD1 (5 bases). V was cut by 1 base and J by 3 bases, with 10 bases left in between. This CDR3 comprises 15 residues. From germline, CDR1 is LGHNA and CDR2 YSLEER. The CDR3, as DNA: TGCGCCAGCAGCCAAGGGAGGGGAGGTGGAAACACCATATATTTT. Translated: CASSQGRGGGNTIYF.

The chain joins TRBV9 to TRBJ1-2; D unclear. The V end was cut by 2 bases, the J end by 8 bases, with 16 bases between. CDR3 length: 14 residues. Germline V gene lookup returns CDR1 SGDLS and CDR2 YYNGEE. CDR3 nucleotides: TGTGCCAGCAGCGTGGACCTCGAGCGGCGGGGCTACACCTTC. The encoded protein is CASSVDLERRGYTF.

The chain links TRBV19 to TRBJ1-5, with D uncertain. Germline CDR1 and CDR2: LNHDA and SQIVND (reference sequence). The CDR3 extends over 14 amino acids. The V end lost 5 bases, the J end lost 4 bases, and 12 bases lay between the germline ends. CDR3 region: CASSLTEINQPQHF. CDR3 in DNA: TGTGCCAGTAGTCTGACGGAGATTAATCAGCCCCAGCATTTT.

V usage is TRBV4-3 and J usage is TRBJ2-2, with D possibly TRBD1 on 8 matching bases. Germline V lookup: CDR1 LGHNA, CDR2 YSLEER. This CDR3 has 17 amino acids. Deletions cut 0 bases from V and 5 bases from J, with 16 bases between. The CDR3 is CASSQDGGQGGTGELFF. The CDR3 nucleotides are TGCGCCAGCAGCCAAGATGGTGGACAGGGAGGGACCGGGGAGCTGTTTTTT.

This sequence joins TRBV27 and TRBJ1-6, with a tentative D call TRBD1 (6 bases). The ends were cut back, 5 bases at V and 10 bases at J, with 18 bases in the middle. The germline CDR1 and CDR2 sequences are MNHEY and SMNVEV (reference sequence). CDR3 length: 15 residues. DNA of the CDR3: TGTGCCAGCAGTCCCCTGAAGGGGGTCGGCTCACCCCTCCACTTT. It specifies CASSPLKGVGSPLHF.

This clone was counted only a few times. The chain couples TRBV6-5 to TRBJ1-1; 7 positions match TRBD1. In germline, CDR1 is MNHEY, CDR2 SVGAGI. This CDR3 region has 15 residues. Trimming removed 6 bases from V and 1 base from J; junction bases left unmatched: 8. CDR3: CASSRIQGGNTEAFF. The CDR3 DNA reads TGTGCCAGCAGCAGAATTCAGGGGGGGAACACTGAAGCTTTCTTT.

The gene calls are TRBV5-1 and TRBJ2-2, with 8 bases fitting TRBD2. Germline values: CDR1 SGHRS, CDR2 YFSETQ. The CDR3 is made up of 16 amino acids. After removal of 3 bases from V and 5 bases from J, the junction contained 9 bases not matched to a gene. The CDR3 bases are TGCGCCAGCAGCTCGGGGAGCGGGAGCTCGACCGGGGAGCTGTTTTTT. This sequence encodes CASSSGSGSSTGELFF.

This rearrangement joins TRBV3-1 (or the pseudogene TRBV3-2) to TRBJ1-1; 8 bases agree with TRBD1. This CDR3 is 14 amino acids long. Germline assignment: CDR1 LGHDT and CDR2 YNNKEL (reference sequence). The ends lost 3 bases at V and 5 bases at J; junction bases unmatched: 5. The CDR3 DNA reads TGTGCCAGCAGCCAGACGGACAGGGAAACTGAAGCTTTCTTT. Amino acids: CASSQTDRETEAFF.